This entry concerns a single T cell receptor (beta chain). It lacks a known antigen. Base-call qualities are not available, and no considerably larger clone is one nucleotide away. This entry belongs to a study of blood T cell repertoires in COVID-19 (TCRdb year 2020). Turning to the overall study: Samples from collaborators originated in the United States, Italy and Spain and spanned both the acute and convalescent phases of COVID-19. The samples were drawn from the first 160 participants of the ongoing ImmuneRACE study and from 1,200 or so subjects provided by 6 global collaborators. The sample metadata nearly always contained a de-identified subject ID, COVID-19 status, age in years and sex. Deeply sampled blood TCRbeta repertoires from subjects exposed to, actively infected with, or recovered from COVID-19 were included in the dataset. Where available, HLA class I and class II types were obtained from metadata supplied by the sample provider rather than from assay-based typing. The prospective study material was composed of cDNA or gDNA derived from T cells, B-cell-depleted T cells, or PBMCs. The repertoires were released in a freely available public database intended as a resource for research on the immune response to SARS-CoV-2. The full study reports these points: The quantity of clinical and demographic metadata differed by source and by participant and was supplied without curation.

Collaborating institutions collected whole blood in K2EDTA tubes following their own protocols. Collaborator samples were shipped for TCRbeta analysis as frozen whole blood, isolated PBMCs, or DNA extracted from either sample type. TCRbeta CDR3 regions were amplified from genomic DNA using the immunoSEQ Assay, a bias-controlled multiplex PCR. The paper's data handling went like this. Nucleated cell counts per sample were estimated from amplification of reference gene primers within the assay. To quantify the absolute abundance of each unique TCRbeta CDR3 rearrangement, sequence reads were collapsed and filtered. For each sample, productive Simpson clonality was calculated by taking the square root of Simpson's diversity index across productive rearrangements. TCRdb's version of the immuneACCESS table is confined to in-frame rearrangements and falls short of the full clone set. An unresolved V gene accounts for under half of the shortfall where checked; the remainder is of unknown origin. That table furnishes V, J and clone size, whereas the DNA furnished D and trimming. A total of fewer than 75,000 clones appear in this sample, about 88% of them only once. 3.9% of the sample is taken by the ten largest.

The CDR3 contains 15 residues, cysteine and phenylalanine counted. Just CDR3 DNA is preserved here, 45 bases in frame from base 1. For CDR1 and CDR2, the germline V gene (reference sequence) lists LNHDA and SQIVND. Cut back by 3 bases and 3 bases, the V and J ends lie 9 bases apart. The chain joins TRBV19 to TRBJ1-6; the D segment could be TRBD1, given 6 matching bases. Sequenced material: peripheral blood. This receptor was identified in a man aged 70-80 years with acute or convalescent COVID-19. The CDR3 sequence is CASSIWTVYNSPLHF. The nucleotides are TGTGCCAGTAGTATTTGGACAGTCTATAATTCACCCCTCCACTTT.